Sequencing of this T cell receptor beta chain was carried out in a study of glioma-infiltrating T cells after dendritic cell vaccination. As for the study in general: Between about 2003 and 2013, patients got autologous tumor lysate-pulsed dendritic cell vaccines.

Time point meaning: after dendritic cell vaccination, including at tumor progression/relapse. Patients had residual fresh-frozen tumor tissue and more than two years of survival data. None of the glioblastoma patients had an isocitrate dehydrogenase mutation. V dropped 7 bases and J dropped 1; count of bases not matched to a gene: 4. This CDR3 is 14 amino acids long. Germline lookup yields CDR1 MNHEY and CDR2 SVGAGI. The primer mix had 60 V beta and 13 J beta primers. Sequencing used immunoSEQ multiplex PCR; TCRdb keeps in-frame clones, though not all of them. The sample shows 50,000 to 75,000 clones, more than 75% of them seen only once.

The specimen comprised blood, sampled after dendritic cell vaccination. This receptor was obtained from a human donor with glioblastoma. The rearrangement links TRBV6-5 to TRBJ2-3; TRBD2 aligns across 8 bases. The CDR3 DNA is TGTGCCAGCAAAGCGGGGGTAGGCACAGATACGCAGTATTTT. Protein: CASKAGVGTDTQYF.